Listed below are T cell receptor beta chains from one sample, sequenced in a study of blood T cell repertoires in COVID-19. Repertoires were generated with immunoSEQ multiplex PCR, while TCRdb's copy carries only in-frame clones and drops some. Of about 160,000 clones listed, approximately 93% are singletons. The sample comprised peripheral blood. These receptors were taken from a woman aged 55-70 years with COVID-19, enrolled during active disease. Both conserved end residues are part of each CDR3. The D gene is left open where the match is weak. Only part of the rows carry a size: once, few, many, or a class if the clone is expanded.

clone size	V gene	J gene	D gene	CDR3 protein	CDR3 DNA
-	TRBV5-1	TRBJ2-1	-	CASSLDPSGEQFF	TGCGCCAGCAGCTTGGACCCGTCGGGTGAGCAGTTCTTC
-	TRBV19	TRBJ2-1	TRBD1	CASCLDRDNEQFF	TGTGCCAGTTGTCTCGACAGGGATAATGAGCAGTTCTTC
-	TRBV18	TRBJ1-1	-	CASSLARNTEAFF	TGTGCCAGCTCACTTGCTAGGAACACTGAAGCTTTCTTT
-	TRBV18	TRBJ1-6	TRBD1	CASSPIAGQGNSPLHF	TGTGCCAGCTCACCAATCGCGGGACAGGGTAATTCACCCCTCCACTTT
-	TRBV7-2	TRBJ1-1	TRBD1	CASSSTGGRGTEAFF	TGTGCCAGCAGCTCAACAGGGGGCAGGGGCACTGAAGCTTTCTTT
-	TRBV2	TRBJ1-5	-	CASRETARLYSNQPQHF	TGTGCCAGCCGGGAAACAGCGAGACTTTATAGCAATCAGCCCCAGCATTTT
-	TRBV19	TRBJ1-5	-	CASSGFRGNQPQHF	TGTGCCAGTAGTGGGTTTCGGGGAAATCAGCCCCAGCATTTT
-	TRBV6-5	TRBJ1-1	-	CASSPGLNTEAFF	TGTGCCAGCAGCCCAGGGCTGAACACTGAAGCTTTCTTT
few	TRBV7-9	TRBJ1-2	TRBD1	CASSPTTGANYGYTF	TGTGCCAGCAGCCCGACGACAGGGGCTAACTATGGCTACACCTTC
-	TRBV19	TRBJ1-2	TRBD1	CASYGRGPDRESGYTF	TGTGCCAGTTACGGTAGGGGCCCCGACAGGGAGAGCGGCTACACCTTC
-	TRBV18	TRBJ2-7	-	CASQSPGSSYEQYF	TGTGCCAGCCAAAGCCCGGGGAGCTCCTACGAGCAGTACTTC
-	TRBV3-1/TRBV3-2	TRBJ1-2	-	CASSSSVGASGYTF	TGTGCCAGCAGCTCATCGGTGGGGGCGAGTGGCTACACCTTC
-	TRBV30	TRBJ1-5	-	CACRDSEHQPQHF	TGTGCCTGCCGCGACAGCGAGCATCAGCCCCAGCATTTT
once	TRBV4-3	TRBJ2-1	TRBD1	CASSQGGTGASNEQFF	TGCGCCAGCAGCCAAGGGGGAACAGGGGCGAGTAATGAGCAGTTCTTC
-	TRBV27	TRBJ1-3	-	CASAGYSSGNTIYF	TGTGCCAGTGCGGGATATTCGAGCGGAAACACCATATATTTT
once	TRBV10-3	TRBJ2-6	TRBD1	CAISEFGTDSGANVLTF	TGTGCCATCAGTGAGTTTGGGACAGACTCTGGGGCCAACGTCCTGACTTTC
-	TRBV10-3	TRBJ1-1	-	CAISAANSRNTEAFF	TGTGCCATCAGTGCCGCGAACTCCCGGAACACTGAAGCTTTCTTT
-	TRBV30	TRBJ1-5	-	CAWSRTGGNQPQHF	TGTGCCTGGAGTCGGACGGGGGGCAATCAGCCCCAGCATTTT
few	TRBV6-5	TRBJ2-1	TRBD1	CASRYHRGLSNEQFF	TGTGCCAGCAGATACCACAGGGGGCTCAGCAATGAGCAGTTCTTC
-	TRBV7-6	TRBJ2-7	TRBD2	CASSLSQTSEGSYEQYF	TGTGCCAGCAGCTTATCCCAGACTAGCGAAGGCTCCTACGAGCAGTACTTC
-	TRBV4-2	TRBJ1-2	TRBD1	CASSQGGQGWSGYTF	TGTGCCAGCAGCCAAGGGGGACAGGGTTGGAGTGGCTACACCTTC
-	TRBV27	TRBJ2-2	TRBD1	CASSQPGQQAGELFF	TGTGCCAGCAGCCAGCCGGGACAGCAGGCCGGGGAGCTGTTTTTT
-	TRBV18	TRBJ1-5	-	CASSPPPGINQPQHF	TGTGCCAGCTCACCACCCCCAGGGATCAATCAGCCCCAGCATTTT
once	TRBV30	TRBJ1-4	TRBD1	CAWSRDRKEKLFF	TGTGCCTGGAGCCGGGACAGAAAAGAAAAACTGTTTTTT
-	TRBV7-9	TRBJ2-2	-	CASSSRRSGGRGELFF	TGTGCCAGCAGCTCCCGTCGGTCGGGGGGCCGGGGGGAGCTGTTTTTT
once	TRBV29-1	TRBJ1-1	-	CSVGGGLMNTEAFF	TGCAGCGTTGGGGGGGGGCTGATGAACACTGAAGCTTTCTTT
-	TRBV3-1/TRBV3-2	TRBJ1-2	-	CASSGGSYGYTF	TGTGCCAGCAGCGGGGGGAGCTATGGCTACACCTTC
-	TRBV28	TRBJ1-1	-	CASSSGATEAFF	TGTGCCAGCAGTTCAGGGGCCACTGAAGCTTTCTTT
-	TRBV19	TRBJ1-1	-	CASSVGKPGVTEAFF	TGTGCCAGTAGTGTAGGGAAACCAGGGGTCACTGAAGCTTTCTTT